This T cell receptor (beta chain) was profiled in a study of blood T cell repertoires in COVID-19 (dated by TCRdb to about 2020). For the study in its entirety: Samples from collaborators originated in the United States, Italy and Spain and spanned both the acute and convalescent phases of COVID-19. The material from the prospective study consisted of cDNA or gDNA derived from T cells, B-cell-depleted T cells, or PBMCs. The dataset comprised deeply sampled blood TCRbeta repertoires from subjects exposed to, actively infected with, or recovered from COVID-19. The repertoires were released in a freely available public database meant as a resource for research on the immune response to SARS-CoV-2. The samples were drawn from two sources: the first 160 participants of the ongoing ImmuneRACE study, and 1,254 subjects contributed by 6 global collaborators. A de-identified subject ID, COVID-19 status, age in years and sex were almost always included in the sample metadata. Where available, HLA class I and class II types were taken from metadata supplied by the sample provider and were not determined by assay-based typing.

Regarding this clone: Its antigen remains unidentified. No base-level quality is on record; no much larger clone is a single base apart.

V loses 0 bases at its end and J loses 7 bases; junction bases beyond the gene matches: 7. There are 15 amino acids in the CDR3, from cysteine to phenylalanine inclusive. CDR3 DNA only is kept here, 45 bases in frame from base 1. CDR1 and CDR2 are drawn from the germline V gene (reference sequence): SGHKS, YYEKEE. General findings and caveats noted by the study authors: The quantity of clinical and demographic metadata differed by source and by participant and was supplied without curation.

TCRbeta CDR3 regions were amplified from genomic DNA by means of the immunoSEQ Assay, a bias-controlled multiplex PCR. In the paper's pipeline: Nucleated cell counts per sample were estimated from amplification of reference gene primers within the assay. To quantify the absolute abundance of each unique TCRbeta CDR3 rearrangement, sequence reads were collapsed and filtered. For each sample, productive Simpson clonality was calculated by taking the square root of Simpson's diversity index across productive rearrangements. TCRdb's version of the immuneACCESS table is confined to in-frame rearrangements and falls short of the full clone set. An unresolved V gene accounts for under half of the shortfall where checked; the remainder is of unknown origin. D and trimming were read from the DNA, whereas the V and J calls and clone size are those reported in that table. A total of some 110,000 clones appear in this sample, around 76% of them only once. The ten largest clones capture less than 20% of the sample.

Whole blood was collected in K2EDTA tubes by collaborating institutions according to the institutions' own protocols. For TCRbeta analysis, collaborators shipped samples as frozen whole blood, isolated PBMCs, or DNA extracted from either of those sample types. The source of this sequence is a woman between 65 and 79 years old with acute or convalescent COVID-19. Sequencing was performed on peripheral blood. The V and J segments used are TRBV5-5 and TRBJ1-5, and TRBD1 aligns with 7 junction nucleotides. Read as DNA, the sequence is TGTGCCAGCAGCTTGGGGCAGGGGGGAGGACAGCCCCAGCATTTT. It translates to CASSLGQGGGQPQHF.